The 22 T cell receptor beta chains listed next were all sequenced from one sample in a study of blood T cell repertoires in COVID-19. Libraries were prepared by immunoSEQ multiplex PCR; TCRdb keeps only in-frame clonotypes and omits some of them. This sample has roughly 250,000 clones, with roughly 91% found just once. The sequencing sample was made of PBMCs or T cells enriched from blood (not recorded which). The source is a woman between 40 and 55 years old with acute COVID-19.

Worth noting for this clone: At the DNA level, this CDR3 is encoded by other sequences in the same sample as well. The V gene is TRBV18, the J gene TRBJ1-5, with 9 bases fitting TRBD1. With V trimmed by 3 bases and J by 4 bases, 1 base remained unmatched. Germline lookup yields CDR1 KGHSH and CDR2 LQKENI. This CDR3 is built from 14 residues. CDR3 loop: CASSPGTGNQPQHF. CDR3 in DNA: TGTGCCAGCTCACCGGGGACAGGGAATCAGCCCCAGCATTTT.

This chain links TRBV11-3 with TRBJ2-3; D not resolved. This CDR3 has 15 residues. Trimming stripped 0 bases from V and 0 bases from J, with 7 bases between. Germline V gene data show CDR1 as SGHNT and CDR2 as YENEEA. CDR3 sequence: CASSLEGGSTDTQYF. The CDR3 nucleotides read TGTGCCAGCAGCTTAGAAGGCGGTAGCACAGATACGCAGTATTTT.

This chain uses TRBV5-1 with TRBJ2-3; 7 positions match TRBD2. Germline V gives CDR1 SGHRS, CDR2 YFSETQ. The CDR3 consists of 17 residues. V lost 2 bases to trimming and J lost 5 bases; unmatched junction nucleotides: 14. CDR3 in DNA: TGCGCCAGCAGCTTCCCCCGGGACCATCGCGGGGGAGATACGCAGTATTTT. Translating it yields CASSFPRDHRGGDTQYF.

CDR3 bases: TGTGCCAGCTCCCTCACGACAGCGTACCAAGAGACCCAGTACTTC. Translation: CASSLTTAYQETQYF. The gene calls are TRBV18 and TRBJ2-5, with D possibly matching TRBD1 (5 bases). V shed 6 bases and J shed 0 bases, with 14 bases lying between them. Germline CDR1 reads KGHSH; CDR2 reads LQKENI. This CDR3 contains 15 residues.

This sequence joins TRBV18 and TRBJ1-2, with D uncertain. CDR1 is KGHSH, CDR2 LQKENI, per germline. There are 14 residues in the CDR3. Trimming cost V 3 bases and J 5 bases, with 13 bases left between them. CDR3 sequence reads: CASSPQDSKYGYTF. The CDR3 nucleotides are TGTGCCAGCTCACCGCAGGATTCAAAATATGGCTACACCTTC.

This chain connects TRBV4-2 to TRBJ2-3; 8 bases align to TRBD2. The V gene's germline CDR1 is LGHNA and CDR2 YNFKEQ. Unmatched junction bases numbered 3, after V lost 1 base and J lost 0 bases. The CDR3 is 16 amino acids. Here the CDR3 reads CASSQVASGSTDTQYF. As DNA, the CDR3 is TGTGCCAGCAGCCAAGTCGCTAGCGGGAGCACAGATACGCAGTATTTT.

This clone has just a few counts. This chain links TRBV6-5 with TRBJ2-1, with a weak D call TRBD2 (6 bases). CDR3 length: 15 amino acids. The V gene's germline CDR1 is MNHEY and CDR2 SVGAGI. The germline V and J ends were trimmed by 6 bases and 1 base, with 13 bases remaining between them. CDR3 DNA: TGTGCCAGCAGCCCACGACTAGGTTCCTACAATGAGCAGTTCTTC. Translation gives CASSPRLGSYNEQFF.

V usage is TRBV6-5 and J usage is TRBJ1-1; D not resolved. Germline values: CDR1 MNHEY, CDR2 SVGAGI. V dropped 4 bases and J dropped 3 bases, with 18 bases sitting between them. The CDR3 is 16 residues long. CDR3 residues: CASSSDRGRMDTEAFF. CDR3 coding DNA: TGTGCCAGCAGTTCCGACCGCGGTCGGATGGACACTGAAGCTTTCTTT.

This clone was seen only once. The chain links TRBV30 to TRBJ1-3, with unresolved D. The CDR3 sequence is 13 residues long. The germline V gene has CDR1 GTSNPN and CDR2 SVGIG (reference sequence). The V gene lost 0 bases and the J gene lost 4 bases, with 7 bases spanning the gap. For the CDR3, the DNA is TGTGCCTGGAGTGTGGGCGACGGAAACACCATATATTTT. Its translation: CAWSVGDGNTIYF.

The genes are TRBV29-1 and TRBJ1-1; TRBD1 matches 8 bases. This CDR3 comprises 16 residues. With V trimmed by 4 bases and J by 0 bases, 10 bases remained unmatched. Germline V gene data show CDR1 as SQVTM and CDR2 as ANQGSEA. CDR3 DNA: TGCAGCGTTGGAACAGGGGGTCCCTCTATGAACACTGAAGCTTTCTTT. Protein: CSVGTGGPSMNTEAFF. The full variable domain, rest sourced from reference TRBV29-1 and TRBJ1-1, is SAVISQKPSRDICQRGTSLTIQCQVDSQVTMMFWYRQQPGQSLTLIATANQGSEATYESGFVIDKFPISRPNLTFSTLTVSNMSPEDSSIYLCSVGTGGPSMNTEAFFGQGTRLTVV.

This chain links TRBV7-2 with TRBJ2-1; 10 bases agree with TRBD1. CDR1 is SGHTA and CDR2 is FQGNSA in the germline V gene. This CDR3 region has 15 residues. V shed 5 bases, J shed 4 bases, and the junction held 5 bases outside the gene matches. CDR3 coding DNA: TGTGCCAGCAGCCGGGACAGGGGCGAATACAATGAGCAGTTCTTC. It encodes CASSRDRGEYNEQFF.

This clone was picked up one time. The V call is TRBV28, the J call TRBJ1-4; 7 positions match TRBD1. This CDR3 is built from 14 residues. Germline V CDR1 and CDR2: MDHEN, SYDVKM. V trimming: 7 bases; J trimming: 8 bases; junction bases outside the gene matches: 10. CDR3 DNA sequence: TGTGCCAGCACACCTAGACAGGGTGGAGAAAAACTGTTTTTT. Translation gives CASTPRQGGEKLFF.

The rearrangement uses TRBV11-2 and TRBJ2-3; 12 positions match TRBD2. Losses at the gene ends were 5 bases for V and 4 bases for J; bases not matched to a gene: 13. This CDR3 spans 18 amino acids. The germline CDR1 and CDR2 sequences are SGHAT and FQNNGV. Written as DNA, the CDR3 is TGTGCCAGCAGCCCCTATTCGAGACTAGCGGGAGCGCCAGATACGCAGTATTTT. Translating it yields CASSPYSRLAGAPDTQYF.

The V and J genes are TRBV24-1 and TRBJ1-1, with D perhaps matching TRBD1 (6 bases). V dropped 9 bases and J dropped 1 base, with 11 bases sitting between them. The germline V gene encodes CDR1 KGHDR and CDR2 SFDVKD. The CDR3 has 13 residues. The CDR3 here is CATPGAKNTEAFF. Here the CDR3 DNA reads TGTGCCACCCCAGGGGCAAAGAACACTGAAGCTTTCTTT.

The gene calls are TRBV18 and TRBJ1-6; possibly TRBD1 for D (6 bases). The V end lost 6 bases, the J end lost 5 bases, and 14 bases lay between the germline ends. The length of the CDR3 is 15 residues. CDR1 is KGHSH and CDR2 is LQKENI in the germline V gene. CDR3 region: CASSALQGDNSPLHF. The CDR3 coding sequence is TGTGCCAGCTCGGCGCTACAGGGCGATAATTCACCCCTCCACTTT.

The chain carries TRBV6-5 and TRBJ1-4, with 9 bases matching TRBD1. From germline, CDR1 is MNHEY and CDR2 SVGAGI. Trimming removed 6 bases from V and 3 bases from J; junction bases left unmatched: 2. CDR3 size: 14 residues. This CDR3 reads CASSRTGANEKLFF. The CDR3 DNA reads TGTGCCAGCAGCCGGACAGGGGCTAATGAAAAACTGTTTTTT.

The chain couples TRBV28 to TRBJ2-1, with D maybe TRBD1 (5 bases). With 5 bases removed from V and 12 bases from J, the gap between germline ends came to 20 bases. The germline V gene has CDR1 MDHEN and CDR2 SYDVKM. The CDR3 length is 14 residues. The CDR3 is CASSHRQPGIVQFF. CDR3 nucleotides: TGTGCCAGCAGTCACCGACAGCCCGGAATCGTGCAGTTCTTC.

The rearrangement joins TRBV9 to TRBJ1-4; perhaps TRBD1 as D (6 bases). CDR3 length equals 15 residues. From germline, CDR1 is SGDLS and CDR2 YYNGEE. V was shortened by 4 bases and J by 4 bases, with 14 bases between the two germline ends. As DNA, the CDR3 is TGTGCCAGCAGCCCTAAGGACAGTCTTAATGAAAAACTGTTTTTT. Translated: CASSPKDSLNEKLFF.

The chain carries TRBV5-1 and TRBJ1-3, with D hard to call. Deletions cut 0 bases from V and 0 bases from J, with 7 bases between. CDR3 length: 15 residues. Per the germline V gene, CDR1 is SGHRS and CDR2 is YFSETQ. For the CDR3, the DNA is TGCGCCAGCAGCTTGGGGCCAGACTCTGGAAACACCATATATTTT. Translation: CASSLGPDSGNTIYF.

The chain combines TRBV7-2 with TRBJ2-7, with TRBD2 as a possible D gene (6 bases). Germline CDR1 is SGHTA and CDR2 is FQGNSA. Trimming removed 3 bases at V and 3 bases at J, with 9 bases between. The length of the CDR3 is 13 residues. The chain's CDR3 is CASSFLGGYEQYF. The CDR3 DNA sequence: TGTGCCAGCAGCTTCCTGGGGGGCTACGAGCAGTACTTC. Full variable domain (outside the CDR3, taken from reference TRBV7-2 and TRBJ2-7): GAGVSQSPSNKVTEKGKDVELRCDPISGHTALYWYRQSLGQGLEFLIYFQGNSAPDKSGLPSDRFSAERTGGSVSTLTIQRTQQEDSAVYLCASSFLGGYEQYFGPGTRLTVT.

This clone was seen a few times. CDR3 DNA sequence: TGTGCCGCCAAGAGCGGGGGGTCTTCAGATACGCAGTATTTT. It encodes CAAKSGGSSDTQYF. This rearrangement joins TRBV3-1 (or the pseudogene TRBV3-2) to TRBJ2-3; TRBD2 matches 9 bases. The CDR3 has 14 amino acids. Germline loops: CDR1 LGHDT, CDR2 YNNKEL (reference sequence). Unmatched junction bases numbered 10, after V lost 11 bases and J lost 4 bases.

This chain uses TRBV6-5 with TRBJ1-1; 8 positions match TRBD1. The CDR3 runs 13 residues. The trim removed 10 bases at V and 5 bases at J, leaving 9 bases unmatched. Germline V gene sequence: CDR1 MNHEY, CDR2 SVGAGI. The CDR3 loop reads CATSGRGRTEAFF. The DNA for the CDR3 is TGTGCCACCTCAGGCAGGGGGCGGACTGAAGCTTTCTTT.